The rows below give T cell receptor beta chains drawn from one sample of a study of blood T cell repertoires in COVID-19. The data were produced by immunoSEQ multiplex PCR, yet TCRdb's version contains in-frame clones alone and is incomplete. The sample lists 35,000 to 45,000 clones, around 80% occurring once. The sequenced sample was peripheral blood. These receptors were obtained from a man in his 60s with active COVID-19. Each CDR3 is given with its conserved first and last residue. The D gene is left open where the match is weak. Not every row has a clone size; where given, it reads once, few, many or a size class.

TRBD1	TRBJ1-1	few	TRBV5-1	CASSLVGQGQGTEAFF	TGCGCCAGCAGCTTAGTAGGACAGGGGCAGGGCACTGAAGCTTTCTTT
.	TRBJ2-2	.	TRBV2	CASSDFGGRLRTGELFF	TGTGCCAGCAGTGATTTCGGGGGACGACTGAGGACCGGGGAGCTGTTTTTT
.	TRBJ1-6	.	TRBV19	CASTHSQNSPLHF	TGTGCCAGTACCCACTCCCAAAATTCACCCCTCCACTTT
.	TRBJ1-5	.	TRBV24-1	CATSGQGEGNQPQHF	TGTGCCACCAGTGGGCAGGGCGAGGGCAATCAGCCCCAGCATTTT
.	TRBJ2-7	.	TRBV7-9	CASSLNRAPYEQYF	TGTGCCAGCAGCTTAAACAGGGCACCATACGAGCAGTACTTC
.	TRBJ1-6	.	TRBV12-3/TRBV12-4	CASSREYNSPLHF	TGTGCCAGCAGCAGGGAATATAATTCACCCCTCCACTTT
.	TRBJ2-2	.	TRBV15	CATSSSGELFF	TGTGCCACCAGCAGCTCCGGGGAGCTGTTTTTT
.	TRBJ1-2	.	TRBV5-1	CASSFTPGFQGSLNYGYTF	TGCGCCAGCAGCTTCACGCCTGGGTTTCAGGGGAGCCTTAACTATGGCTACACCTTC
TRBD2	TRBJ2-1	.	TRBV10-3	CAISEETSGYNEQFF	TGTGCCATCAGTGAGGAGACTAGCGGGTACAATGAGCAGTTCTTC
TRBD1	TRBJ2-7	.	TRBV19	CASKGTDRYEQYF	TGTGCCAGTAAAGGGACAGACCGCTACGAGCAGTACTTC